These T cell receptor beta chains were read from a single sample in a study of PD-1 blockade in mismatch repair-deficient tumors. Assay: immunoSEQ multiplex PCR; the TCRdb copy retains only in-frame clones and omits some. The sample includes more than 85,000 clones, 65% to 85% of them seen just once. Here the sequenced sample was peripheral blood, taken about 33 weeks after starting pembrolizumab. These receptor sequences come from an adult with mismatch repair-deficient cancer. CDR3s include the opening cysteine and the closing phenylalanine or tryptophan. The D gene is left open where the match is weak. Not all rows give a size; the values are once, few, many and, for expanded clones, a class.

clone size	V gene	J gene	D gene	CDR3 protein	CDR3 DNA
NA	TRBV4-2	TRBJ2-1	TRBD2	CASSQETLAGSYNEQFF	TGTGCCAGCAGCCAAGAAACTCTAGCGGGCTCCTACAATGAGCAGTTCTTC
NA	TRBV6-1	TRBJ2-7	NA	CASSARRVYEQYF	TGTGCCAGCAGCGCCCGGAGGGTCTACGAGCAGTACTTC
NA	TRBV12-5	TRBJ2-7	TRBD2	CASGLAATSGSYSYEQYF	TGTGCTAGTGGTTTGGCCGCCACTAGCGGGAGTTATTCCTACGAGCAGTACTTC
NA	TRBV9	TRBJ1-2	TRBD1	CASTGDYGYTF	TGTGCCAGTACAGGGGACTATGGCTACACCTTC
NA	TRBV6-1	TRBJ1-5	NA	CASRSGRLPGQPQHF	TGTGCCAGCAGAAGCGGACGGTTGCCGGGTCAGCCCCAGCATTTT
NA	TRBV30	TRBJ1-1	NA	CAWGRVTEAFF	TGTGCCTGGGGGAGAGTAACTGAAGCTTTCTTT
NA	TRBV2	TRBJ2-2	TRBD2	CASRAGTTDGELFF	TGTGCCAGCAGAGCCGGGACTACCGACGGGGAGCTGTTTTTT
NA	TRBV4-1	TRBJ1-2	TRBD1	CASSHGGTGRNGYTF	TGCGCCAGCAGCCACGGGGGGACAGGCAGGAATGGCTACACCTTC
few	TRBV7-9	TRBJ2-7	NA	CASSLVVGGLYEQYF	TGTGCCAGCAGCTTAGTAGTGGGAGGCCTCTACGAGCAGTACTTC
NA	TRBV5-1	TRBJ1-1	TRBD1	CASGPDDRVNTEAFF	TGCGCCAGCGGCCCTGATGACAGGGTAAATACTGAAGCTTTCTTT
NA	TRBV6-1	TRBJ2-5	NA	CASSSFRGSETQYF	TGTGCCAGCAGCTCCTTTAGGGGATCAGAGACCCAGTACTTC
once	TRBV27	TRBJ2-1	NA	CASSLSAGGYNEQFF	TGTGCCAGCAGTTTATCGGCGGGTGGCTACAATGAGCAGTTCTTC
NA	TRBV6-1	TRBJ1-5	NA	CAIASLGGERPQHF	TGTGCCATCGCCTCTCTGGGGGGAGAACGGCCCCAGCATTTT
NA	TRBV28	TRBJ2-3	TRBD2	CATRDSGNTDTQYF	TGTGCCACCAGGGATAGCGGGAACACAGATACGCAGTATTTT
NA	TRBV5-1	TRBJ1-1	TRBD1	CASSLSTGWSTEAFF	TGCGCCAGCAGCTTGTCGACAGGGTGGTCCACTGAAGCTTTCTTT
few	TRBV6-6	TRBJ1-4	NA	CASSYSNEKLFF	TGTGCCAGCAGTTACTCTAATGAAAAACTGTTTTTT
NA	TRBV7-3	TRBJ1-2	TRBD1	CASSLARGVGYTF	TGTGCCAGCAGCTTAGCCAGGGGGGTTGGCTACACCTTC